The rows below give T cell receptor beta chains drawn from one sample of a study of cytomegalovirus exposure and HLA in healthy donors. Only in-frame clones appear in the TCRdb table, and some are missing; sequencing was by immunoSEQ multiplex PCR. The sample has approximately 150,000 clones, approximately 80% seen once. What was sequenced was PBMCs. These receptors were taken from a woman in her forties or fifties in good health and CMV-seronegative. Each CDR3 is given with its conserved first and last residue. A D gene is named only where the DNA matches it firmly.

cdr3_nt cdr3_aa d_call j_call cdr3_length v_call
TGCAGTGCCCGCTACAATGAGCAGTTCTTC CSARYNEQFF . TRBJ2-1 10 TRBV20-1
TGCGCCAGCAGCCCGTTGGTGAGGGCAGCATCTGAAGCTTTCTTT CASSPLVRAASEAFF . TRBJ1-1 15 TRBV5-1
TGTGCCAGCAGCTTAGTAGGGGGAGGCAATCAGCCCCAGCATTTT CASSLVGGGNQPQHF . TRBJ1-5 15 TRBV7-2
TGCGCCAGCAGGGACTGGGGAGAGGCCCGGGGGGCCGGAGAGACCCAGTACTTC CASRDWGEARGAGETQYF . TRBJ2-5 18 TRBV10-2
TGTGCCAGCCGACTGAGCTCTGGAAACACCATATATTTT CASRLSSGNTIYF . TRBJ1-3 13 TRBV27
TGTGCCAGCAGTTCTGCCAGGCATTATGGCTACACCTTC CASSSARHYGYTF . TRBJ1-2 13 TRBV6-6
TGCGCCAGCAGCTTGGGCCGGGGAGGAGAAAAACTGTTTTTT CASSLGRGGEKLFF . TRBJ1-4 14 TRBV5-1
TGTGCCAGCAGTTTTGTGGAGCACGAAGGCTCCTACGAGCAGTACTTC CASSFVEHEGSYEQYF . TRBJ2-7 16 TRBV28
TGTGCCAGCAGTCATGACCTCACAATGAGGGAGCAGTACTTC CASSHDLTMREQYF . TRBJ2-7 14 TRBV6-5
TGTGCCACCAGCAGAGGAGGGACTTTAAACTACGAGCAGTACTTC CATSRGGTLNYEQYF . TRBJ2-7 15 TRBV15
TGTGCCATCAGTAAAACAGGGGCGGCCACTGAAGCTTTCTTT CAISKTGAATEAFF TRBD1 TRBJ1-1 14 TRBV10-3
TGTGCCAGCAGAACCGGGAGAGGGTACTCCTATGGCTACACCTTC CASRTGRGYSYGYTF . TRBJ1-2 15 TRBV6-5